This TCR beta chain was retrieved from a study of monozygotic twins with inflammatory bowel disease. TCRdb re-called the 5' RACE reads; every CDR3 protein appears as one record, without DNA. The listing records 200,000 to 250,000 distinct CDR3 sequences. CDR1 and CDR2 from the germline V gene are DFQATT and SNEGSKA (reference sequence). The CDR3 is 14 amino acids. Blood (under 2.6 ml) was collected from every donor individually. Source material: blood. The origin of this receptor is a human donor with ulcerative colitis or Crohn's disease, or a healthy co-twin of an affected twin (not recorded which). The chain couples TRBV20-1 to TRBJ2-5; the D call of TRBD2 rests on TCRdb alone, since no DNA is present to check it. The CDR3 here is CSALDLAGGETQYF.